Listed below are T cell receptor beta chains from one sample, sequenced in a study of CXCR3-negative and CXCR3-positive naive CD8 T cells. TCRdb re-called the 5' RACE reads, yielding one record per CDR3 amino acid sequence without DNA. This repertoire includes about 41,000 distinct CDR3 sequences. Sequencing was carried out using naive CXCR3- CD8+ T cells from blood. The receptors derive from a human donor in good health. Some clones in this sample may be carry-over from other donors' samples. Each CDR3 is given with its conserved first and last residue.

CDR3: CASSTDGEETQYF
V: TRBV7-9
J: TRBJ2-5

CDR3: CASSQTAYSYEQYF
V: TRBV6-5
J: TRBJ2-7

CDR3: CASSFSVSYEQYF
V: TRBV27
J: TRBJ2-7

CDR3: CSAADRASTEAFF
V: TRBV20-1
J: TRBJ1-1

CDR3: CASSSTGSTDTQYF
V: TRBV7-9
J: TRBJ2-3

CDR3: CSVQQEMNTEAFF
V: TRBV29-1
J: TRBJ1-1

CDR3: CASSSSLDRYEQYF
V: TRBV7-9
J: TRBJ2-7

CDR3: CSARESYEQYF
V: TRBV29-1
J: TRBJ2-7

CDR3: CSARDWDGTDMQETQYF
V: TRBV20-1
J: TRBJ2-5

CDR3: CASSLGGPEYNEQFF
V: TRBV7-9
J: TRBJ2-1

CDR3: CASSVGGPLNEKLFF
V: TRBV9
J: TRBJ1-4

CDR3: CASADDSSYEQYF
V: TRBV12-5
J: TRBJ2-7

CDR3: CSVESPTSSGNTIYF
V: TRBV29-1
J: TRBJ1-3

CDR3: CATEGTPEDMNTEAFF
V: TRBV25-1
J: TRBJ1-1

CDR3: CASSRGLSYEQYF
V: TRBV7-3
J: TRBJ2-7

CDR3: CASSLTGGGTEAFF
V: TRBV25-1
J: TRBJ1-1

CDR3: CSAMRGASVGETQYF
V: TRBV20-1
J: TRBJ2-5

CDR3: CASSQAGDTQYF
V: TRBV28
J: TRBJ2-3

CDR3: CSVVGQGWEQYF
V: TRBV29-1
J: TRBJ2-7

CDR3: CSVILAGGGNEQYF
V: TRBV29-1
J: TRBJ2-7

CDR3: CSANLPGQGYEQYF
V: TRBV20-1
J: TRBJ2-7

CDR3: CASSPPGQGFTDIQYF
V: TRBV28
J: TRBJ2-4

CDR3: CASSPPSGADQPQHF
V: TRBV18
J: TRBJ1-5

CDR3: CSPLDPNEKLFF
V: TRBV29-1
J: TRBJ1-4

CDR3: CASRQGGSEKLFF
V: TRBV25-1
J: TRBJ1-4

CDR3: CSVEDWSDTDTQYF
V: TRBV29-1
J: TRBJ2-3

CDR3: CASSQLSGTGGQPQHF
V: TRBV4-3
J: TRBJ1-5

CDR3: CASSQDVGLTKYEQYF
V: TRBV3-1
J: TRBJ2-7

CDR3: CASSYTGQPQHF
V: TRBV7-9
J: TRBJ1-5

CDR3: CSVGPNLQEQNYGYTF
V: TRBV29-1
J: TRBJ1-2

CDR3: CASSSDGNSNQPQHF
V: TRBV6-2/TRBV6-3
J: TRBJ1-5

CDR3: CASSYRTSNEQFF
V: TRBV5-4
J: TRBJ2-1

CDR3: CSVVAGTPKAIYEQYF
V: TRBV29-1
J: TRBJ2-7

CDR3: CASSQDGRPPAESYEQYF
V: TRBV4-3
J: TRBJ2-7

CDR3: CSARDQVYGSTAEAFF
V: TRBV20-1
J: TRBJ1-1

CDR3: CASSAGTESYNEQFF
V: TRBV10-1
J: TRBJ2-1

CDR3: CASSHRGAGANVLTF
V: TRBV23-1
J: TRBJ2-6

CDR3: CYVQGNIATEAFF
V: TRBV7-9
J: TRBJ1-1

CDR3: CASTAAGEYGYTF
V: TRBV6-2/TRBV6-3
J: TRBJ1-2

CDR3: CASSRQGGAYNEQFF
V: TRBV6-2/TRBV6-3
J: TRBJ2-1

CDR3: CASSQDYGGTSYNEQFF
V: TRBV14
J: TRBJ2-1

CDR3: CASSLAGARGTDTQYF
V: TRBV5-1
J: TRBJ2-3

CDR3: CASSTLLSSYNEQFF
V: TRBV12-3/TRBV12-4
J: TRBJ2-1

CDR3: CSSLTGMTNEQFF
V: TRBV29-1
J: TRBJ2-1

CDR3: CSAREEGYEQYF
V: TRBV20-1
J: TRBJ2-7

CDR3: CASSQATGNTEAFF
V: TRBV4-3
J: TRBJ1-1

CDR3: CSATGTLQGYTF
V: TRBV20-1
J: TRBJ1-2

CDR3: CATSTRTGSNQPQHF
V: TRBV15
J: TRBJ1-5

CDR3: CSVGSGGASYGYTF
V: TRBV29-1
J: TRBJ1-2

CDR3: CASSDQVFSYNEQFF
V: TRBV7-2
J: TRBJ2-1